The clone carrying this TCR beta chain was seen once. The antigen remains unidentified. The data derive from a study of CD4+ T cells in melanoma. The study's findings and limits: Neoantigen-specific CD4+ T cells in melanoma reportedly had diverse differentiation states.

The repertoire was sequenced with immunoSEQ multiplex PCR; TCRdb's copy has only in-frame clones and lacks some. The sample comprises roughly 150,000 clones, 80% to 95% of which are singletons, and roughly 1.4% rests with the top ten. Trimming removed 6 bases from V and 4 bases from J, with 24 bases in between. In germline, CDR1 is SEHNR, CDR2 FQNEAQ (reference sequence). The CDR3 consists of 17 residues. The rearrangement links TRBV7-9 to TRBJ1-2; the D is unclear. The clonotype was recovered from a human donor with melanoma. The CDR3 sequence: CASSLTYQWARSYGYTF. The CDR3 DNA follows: TGTGCCAGCAGTTTGACATATCAATGGGCGAGGTCCTATGGCTACACCTTC.